The source of this TCR beta chain is a study of spatial heterogeneity in lung cancer. Background on the study: PBMC samples from follow-up, where available, were sequenced a median of roughly 2 years after resection.

Indicated time point: blood at routine non-recurrence follow-up after resection. TCRdb reprocessed the 5' RACE reads with MiXCR, giving one entry per CDR3 protein. The sample lists 30,000 to 35,000 distinct CDR3 sequences, about 10% occurring once. The CDR3 spans 16 residues. This clonotype has more than one count but fewer than ten. The sequencing here drew on PBMCs, taken at follow-up. The V and J genes are TRBV21-1 and TRBJ1-1. TRBV21-1 is assigned pseudogene status. The receptor was derived from a female donor with early-stage non-small cell lung cancer. The CDR3 reads CASSKADFNMNTEAFF. The CDR3 DNA reads as TGTGCCAGCAGCAAAGCGGACTTTAACATGAACACTGAAGCTTTCTTT.